The present TCR beta chain was sequenced within a study of cytomegalovirus exposure and HLA in healthy donors. Regarding the study as a whole: Donors belonging to an Asian-associated ancestry cluster reportedly showed fewer N-insertions in productive TCRs than the roughly 670-donor mean, according to what a later analysis found. Most TCR beta V segments were productive about 90% or about 30% of the time in an earlier analysis. Roughly uniform sequencing depth across donors was assumed, possibly incorrectly.

Use of 60 Vbeta and 13 Jbeta primers characterized the PCR. Only in-frame clones appear in the TCRdb table, and some are missing; sequencing was by immunoSEQ multiplex PCR. This sample has roughly 84,000 clones, with 60% to 80% found just once. The CDR3 loop spans 14 amino acids. The V gene's germline CDR1 is WSHSY and CDR2 SAAADI. Trimming cost V 6 bases and J 7 bases; bases outside gene matches: 10. Donors counted as nominally healthy when sampled, yet unrecorded immune exposures were likely. About this clone itself: No antigen is known for it.

This chain joins TRBV10-2 and TRBJ1-1; 8 bases map to TRBD1. Input material: PBMCs. This TCR derives from a man between 45 and 60 years old in good health and CMV-seronegative. The CDR3 DNA sequence: TGCGCCAGCAGACGGACAGGGATGGTCCTTGAAGCTTTCTTT. Its protein product is CASRRTGMVLEAFF.